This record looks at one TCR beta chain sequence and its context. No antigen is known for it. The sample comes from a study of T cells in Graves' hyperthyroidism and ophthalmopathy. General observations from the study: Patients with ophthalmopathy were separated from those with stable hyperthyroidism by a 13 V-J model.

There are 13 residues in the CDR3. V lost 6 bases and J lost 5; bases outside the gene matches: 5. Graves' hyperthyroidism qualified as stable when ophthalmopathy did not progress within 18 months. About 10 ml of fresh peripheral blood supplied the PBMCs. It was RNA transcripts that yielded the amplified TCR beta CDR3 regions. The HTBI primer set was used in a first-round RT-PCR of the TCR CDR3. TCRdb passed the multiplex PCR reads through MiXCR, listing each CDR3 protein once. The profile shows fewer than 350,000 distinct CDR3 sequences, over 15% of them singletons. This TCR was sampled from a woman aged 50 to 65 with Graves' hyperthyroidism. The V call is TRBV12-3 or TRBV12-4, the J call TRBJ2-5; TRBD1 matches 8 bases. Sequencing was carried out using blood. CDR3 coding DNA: TGTGCCAGCAGGCAGGGGGCGGGTGAGACCCAGTACTTC. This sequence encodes CASRQGAGETQYF.